The 32 T cell receptor beta chains presented below share a single source sample, sequenced in a study of PD-1 blockade in mismatch repair-deficient tumors. Assay: immunoSEQ multiplex PCR; the TCRdb copy retains only in-frame clones and omits some. Of some 120,000 clones listed, around 83% were seen once; the top ten hold about 13%. Here the sequenced sample was peripheral blood, taken 44 weeks after starting pembrolizumab. The receptors here all came from an adult with mismatch repair-deficient cancer.

This clone appeared a single time. The chain couples TRBV19 to TRBJ1-3; D is unresolved. V lost 0 bases and J 0 bases, leaving 6 bases between the germline ends. CDR3 size: 15 residues. Per the germline V gene, CDR1 is LNHDA and CDR2 is SQIVND (reference sequence). CDR3 protein: CASSIEQSSGNTIYF. The DNA for the CDR3 is TGTGCCAGTAGTATAGAACAGAGCTCTGGAAACACCATATATTTT.

The chain recombines TRBV28 with TRBJ1-1; tentatively, D is TRBD1 (5 bases). Germline CDR1 reads MDHEN; CDR2 reads SYDVKM. V lost 6 bases and J 4 bases, leaving 9 bases between the germline ends. The CDR3 extends over 12 amino acids. The CDR3 loop is CASSTGLTEAFF. CDR3 bases: TGTGCCAGCAGCACGGGGCTCACTGAAGCTTTCTTT.

This chain uses TRBV14 with TRBJ2-5; 16 nucleotides match TRBD2. The trim removed 2 bases at V and 5 bases at J, leaving 11 bases unmatched. The length of the CDR3 is 19 residues. The V gene's germline CDR1 is SGHDN and CDR2 FVKESK. Written as DNA, the CDR3 is TGTGCCAGCAGCCAATCGGGACTAGCGGGAGGGCCGCTGAAGGAGACCCAGTACTTC. Translation: CASSQSGLAGGPLKETQYF.

The V gene is TRBV27, the J gene TRBJ2-3; TRBD2 matches at 11 bases. The V and J ends lost 4 bases and 2 bases, in that order; junction bases with no gene match: 17. This CDR3 spans 20 amino acids. From germline, CDR1 is MNHEY and CDR2 SMNVEV (reference sequence). CDR3 in DNA: TGTGCCAGCAGTTCAAGATATAGCGGGAGGGCCCGAAAATACACAGATACGCAGTATTTT. It is translated as CASSSRYSGRARKYTDTQYF.

The CDR3: CASSPTGTGWDLYEQYF. In DNA form, the CDR3 reads TGCGCCAGCAGCCCGACGGGGACAGGGTGGGACCTCTACGAGCAGTACTTC. This chain joins TRBV5-1 and TRBJ2-7, with 9 bases identical to TRBD1. The CDR3 is 17 amino acids. With 4 bases clipped from V and 3 bases from J, the junction kept 14 bases outside the gene matches. The germline V gene encodes CDR1 SGHRS and CDR2 YFSETQ.

V gene TRBV19 combines with J gene TRBJ2-7, with D uncertain. The V gene's germline CDR1 is LNHDA and CDR2 SQIVND (reference sequence). The CDR3 consists of 12 residues. V gave up 3 bases and J gave up 5 bases, with 8 bases separating them. For the CDR3, the DNA is TGTGCCAGTAGTATCGGACGGGACGAGCAGTACTTC. Its protein product is CASSIGRDEQYF.

This clone was observed a single time. The chain combines TRBV7-9 with TRBJ2-7, with 10 bases matching TRBD1. The ends lost 5 bases at V and 6 bases at J; junction bases unmatched: 7. Germline CDR1 is SEHNR and CDR2 is FQNEAQ (reference sequence). The CDR3 covers 14 residues. The CDR3 loop reads CASSRSGQGGEQYF. DNA of the CDR3: TGTGCCAGCAGCCGCTCCGGACAGGGGGGCGAGCAGTACTTC.

The rearrangement links TRBV4-3 to TRBJ2-7, with 7 bases matching TRBD2. The CDR3 length is 13 residues. CDR1 is LGHNA and CDR2 is YSLEER in the germline V gene. V dropped 0 bases and J dropped 4; count of bases not matched to a gene: 0. This chain's CDR3 is CASSQEREYEQYF. The CDR3 nucleotides read TGCGCCAGCAGCCAAGAGCGGGAGTACGAGCAGTACTTC.

The V and J genes are TRBV19 and TRBJ2-1; the D is unclear. This CDR3 is 15 amino acids long. Germline CDR1 and CDR2: LNHDA and SQIVND (reference sequence). Trimming left V 1 base short and J 0 bases short, with 7 bases between. The DNA of the CDR3 is TGTGCCAGTAGTATAGGGGGATTCTCCTACAATGAGCAGTTCTTC. This encodes CASSIGGFSYNEQFF.

This chain links TRBV18 with TRBJ2-5, with TRBD1 identical over 9 bases. CDR1 and CDR2 from the germline V gene are KGHSH and LQKENI. The CDR3 is 17 amino acids. Trimming took 1 base from V and 4 from J; bases not matched to a gene: 10. CDR3 protein: CASSPRGQGWTRETQYF. CDR3 DNA: TGTGCCAGCTCACCACGCGGACAGGGGTGGACAAGAGAGACCCAGTACTTC.

J is TRBJ1-2 and V is TRBV19; weak D call: TRBD1 (5 bases). Germline CDR1 is LNHDA and CDR2 is SQIVND (reference sequence). The CDR3 covers 12 residues. Between the trimmed V and J ends, which lost 7 bases and 3 bases, there was a span of 9 bases. CDR3 in amino acids: CASTDSHYGYTF. Written as DNA, the CDR3 is TGTGCCAGTACCGACAGTCACTATGGCTACACCTTC.

Points on this clone: Germline is not matched at one junction end, which may reflect a read error. V usage is TRBV6-6 and J usage is TRBJ2-1; TRBD2 agrees at 7 bases. The CDR3 loop spans 15 amino acids. Looked up from germline, CDR1 is MNHNY and CDR2 is SVGAGI (reference sequence). The DNA for the CDR3 is TGTGCCAGCAGTGACTCTAGCGGCTCCTACAATGAGCAGTTCTTC. Its translation is CASSDSSGSYNEQFF.

This chain joins TRBV9 and TRBJ2-7, with D perhaps TRBD1 (6 bases). CDR3 size: 14 residues. Trimming pared 0 bases from V and 3 bases from J, leaving 10 bases between. The V gene's germline CDR1 is SGDLS and CDR2 YYNGEE. CDR3 sequence reads: CASSVGQGYYEQYF. As DNA, the CDR3 is TGTGCCAGCAGCGTAGGTCAGGGGTACTACGAGCAGTACTTC.

CDR3 DNA sequence: TGTGCCAGCTCACCGACAGGGGAGGCCGGGGAGCTGTTTTTT. Translated: CASSPTGEAGELFF. The chain is built from TRBV18 and TRBJ2-2; 8 positions agree with TRBD1. The CDR3 contains 14 residues. The germline V gene encodes CDR1 KGHSH and CDR2 LQKENI. V lost 3 bases, J lost 6 bases, and 3 bases stayed unmatched.

The chain couples TRBV6-1 to TRBJ1-2; D possibly corresponds to TRBD1 (6 bases). Between the trimmed V and J ends, which lost 2 bases and 4 bases, there was a span of 14 bases. The CDR3 has 15 amino acids. Germline CDR1 reads MNHNS; CDR2 reads SASEGT. The CDR3 here is CASSELQGAGYGYTF. Written as DNA, the CDR3 is TGTGCCAGCAGTGAACTACAGGGAGCAGGCTATGGCTACACCTTC.

The chain couples TRBV7-2 to TRBJ2-3; no clear D. V was shortened by 4 bases and J by 5 bases, with 10 bases between the two germline ends. CDR3 size: 13 residues. Germline-derived CDR1 and CDR2 are SGHTA and FQGNSA. For the CDR3, the DNA is TGTGCCAGCAGCTATTCGTATTTAGATACGCAGTATTTT. It translates to CASSYSYLDTQYF. Complete variable domain (other parts from reference TRBV7-2 and TRBJ2-3): GAGVSQSPSNKVTEKGKDVELRCDPISGHTALYWYRQSLGQGLEFLIYFQGNSAPDKSGLPSDRFSAERTGGSVSTLTIQRTQQEDSAVYLCASSYSYLDTQYFGPGTRLTVL.

This sequence joins TRBV28 and TRBJ2-2; D is tentatively TRBD1 or TRBD2 (6 bases each). This CDR3 has 18 amino acids. Germline V gene sequence: CDR1 MDHEN, CDR2 SYDVKM. V was cut by 4 bases and J by 5 bases, with 23 bases left in between. CDR3: CASSSAFVGGLQTGELFF. CDR3 nucleotide sequence: TGTGCCAGCAGTTCCGCTTTTGTGGGGGGCCTACAGACCGGGGAGCTGTTTTTT.

This chain joins TRBV5-1 and TRBJ2-7, with 12 bases aligning to TRBD2. CDR3 length: 18 amino acids. Germline CDR1 and CDR2: SGHRS and YFSETQ. The V gene end was trimmed by 1 base and the J gene end by 9 bases; junction bases not matched to a gene: 17. CDR3 amino acids: CASSLKLAGGLMVPGQYF. DNA of the CDR3: TGCGCCAGCAGCTTGAAACTAGCGGGAGGCTTAATGGTCCCCGGGCAGTACTTC.

J is TRBJ2-6 and V is TRBV5-6; weak D call: TRBD1 (6 bases). The germline V gene has CDR1 SGHDT and CDR2 YYEEEE. With 1 base removed from V and 2 bases from J, the gap between germline ends came to 16 bases. This CDR3 contains 18 residues. As DNA, the CDR3 is TGTGCCAGCAGCTTGCCCGGGACAACTATCCCTGGGGCCAACGTCCTGACTTTC. This sequence encodes CASSLPGTTIPGANVLTF.

The J gene is TRBJ2-7, the V gene TRBV11-3; 11 nucleotides align to TRBD2. Germline loops: CDR1 SGHNT, CDR2 YENEEA. This CDR3 is built from 14 residues. The V gene end was trimmed by 6 bases and the J gene end by 1 base; junction bases not matched to a gene: 2. The CDR3 loop reads CASSRLAGSYEQYF. CDR3 nucleotides: TGTGCCAGCAGTCGACTAGCGGGATCCTACGAGCAGTACTTC.

This clone was found once. CDR3 bases: TGTGCCAGCGCTAGCGGAGCCTACGAGCAGTACTTC. It translates to CASASGAYEQYF. The J gene is TRBJ2-7, the V gene TRBV6-1, with 7 bases aligning to TRBD2. Germline V lookup: CDR1 MNHNS, CDR2 SASEGT. The CDR3 sequence is 12 residues long. V lost 8 bases, J lost 2 bases, and 3 bases stayed unmatched.

The V gene is TRBV29-1, the J gene TRBJ1-2; the D gene is possibly TRBD1 (5 bases). Deletions cut 1 base from V and 2 bases from J, with 14 bases between. Germline loops: CDR1 SQVTM, CDR2 ANQGSEA. The CDR3 loop spans 15 amino acids. In nucleotides, the CDR3 is TGCAGCGTTGAAGGGTCCAGGGATCCCAACTATGGCTACACCTTC. It specifies CSVEGSRDPNYGYTF.

This chain joins TRBV18 and TRBJ2-5, with a tentative D call TRBD1 (5 bases). Germline CDR1 reads KGHSH; CDR2 reads LQKENI. V was cut by 3 bases and J by 0 bases, with 11 bases left in between. The CDR3 length is 15 residues. CDR3 residues: CASSPRQGNQETQYF. Written as DNA, the CDR3 is TGTGCCAGCTCACCCAGGCAGGGTAACCAAGAGACCCAGTACTTC.

The table lists this clone with a few counts. J is TRBJ2-7 and V is TRBV5-6; no firm D call. CDR3 length: 12 amino acids. Per germline, CDR1 SGHDT and CDR2 YYEEEE. V lost 3 bases and J 0 bases, leaving 4 bases between the germline ends. For the CDR3, the DNA is TGTGCCAGCAGCTGGGGCTCCTACGAGCAGTACTTC. It translates to CASSWGSYEQYF.

This chain uses TRBV7-9 with TRBJ2-7, with D perhaps given as TRBD1 or TRBD2 (5 bases each). This CDR3 region has 15 residues. Germline-derived CDR1 and CDR2 are SEHNR and FQNEAQ (reference sequence). V lost 1 base and J 0 bases, leaving 10 bases between the germline ends. Here the CDR3 reads CASSLVGDRSYEQYF. In DNA form, the CDR3 reads TGTGCCAGCAGCTTAGTGGGGGATCGCTCCTACGAGCAGTACTTC.

The rearrangement joins TRBV19 to TRBJ2-6; D is possibly TRBD1 (5 bases). Trimming stripped 9 bases from V and 0 bases from J, with 12 bases between. Germline V CDR1 and CDR2: LNHDA, SQIVND (reference sequence). CDR3 length: 15 residues. CDR3 protein: CASTSRVSGANVLTF. In nucleotides, the CDR3 is TGTGCCAGCACATCCAGGGTCTCTGGGGCCAACGTCCTGACTTTC.

This chain links TRBV27 with TRBJ2-7; weak D call: TRBD1 (6 bases). CDR3 length equals 14 residues. The V gene's germline CDR1 is MNHEY and CDR2 SMNVEV (reference sequence). The ends were cut back, 5 bases at V and 4 bases at J, with 15 bases in the middle. The DNA of the CDR3 is TGTGCCAGCAGTGTCACAGGGCTCGTTTACGAGCAGTACTTC. Its translation: CASSVTGLVYEQYF.

V and J are TRBV19 and TRBJ2-1; 8 bases are a match to TRBD2. V lost 4 bases to trimming and J lost 0 bases; unmatched junction nucleotides: 8. This CDR3 contains 17 residues. Germline values: CDR1 LNHDA, CDR2 SQIVND (reference sequence). The CDR3 protein is CASSTTSGLFSYNEQFF. The DNA for the CDR3 is TGTGCCAGTAGTACTACTAGCGGTCTCTTCTCCTACAATGAGCAGTTCTTC.

This chain joins TRBV28 and TRBJ2-7; D might be TRBD1 or TRBD2, each matching 5 bases. CDR1 is MDHEN and CDR2 is SYDVKM in the germline V gene. Trimming took 6 bases from V and 3 from J, leaving 21 bases between them. There are 16 residues in the CDR3. The CDR3 is CASRSPGVGALYEQYF. CDR3 coding DNA: TGTGCCAGCAGATCTCCTGGGGTCGGGGCTCTCTACGAGCAGTACTTC.

This chain joins TRBV7-9 and TRBJ2-7; no clear D gene. From germline, CDR1 is SEHNR and CDR2 FQNEAQ (reference sequence). The CDR3 contains 12 residues. With 1 base removed from V and 5 bases from J, the gap between germline ends came to 6 bases. CDR3 sequence: CASSLEWDEQYF. Here the CDR3 DNA reads TGTGCCAGCAGCTTAGAATGGGACGAGCAGTACTTC.

This clone was seen once. The chain is built from TRBV14 and TRBJ1-4; TRBD1 might be the D (5 bases). The ends were cut back, 1 base at V and 8 bases at J, with 8 bases in the middle. The CDR3 length is 13 residues. Looked up from germline, CDR1 is SGHDN and CDR2 is FVKESK. The CDR3 sequence is CASSQGRGEKLFF. In DNA form, the CDR3 reads TGTGCCAGCAGCCAAGGAAGGGGCGAAAAACTGTTTTTT.

The chain combines TRBV19 with TRBJ1-2; D is possibly TRBD1 (5 bases). The CDR3 loop spans 15 amino acids. Trimming shortened V by 3 bases and J by 4 bases, and 15 bases separated the two germline ends. Germline assignment: CDR1 LNHDA and CDR2 SQIVND (reference sequence). The CDR3 spells CASSILLRGTYGYTF. CDR3 DNA sequence: TGTGCCAGTAGTATTCTTCTGAGAGGGACCTATGGCTACACCTTC.